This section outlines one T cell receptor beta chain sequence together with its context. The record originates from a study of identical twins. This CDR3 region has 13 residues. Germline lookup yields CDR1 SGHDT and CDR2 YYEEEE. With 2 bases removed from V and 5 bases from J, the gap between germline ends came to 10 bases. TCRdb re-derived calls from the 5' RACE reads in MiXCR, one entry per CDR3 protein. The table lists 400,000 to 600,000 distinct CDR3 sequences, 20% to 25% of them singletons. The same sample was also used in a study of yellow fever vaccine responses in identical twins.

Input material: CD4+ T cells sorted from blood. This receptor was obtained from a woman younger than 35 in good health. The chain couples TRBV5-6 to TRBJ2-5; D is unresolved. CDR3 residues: CASSFPLSETQYF. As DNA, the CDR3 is TGTGCCAGCAGCTTTCCCCTTTCGGAGACCCAGTACTTC. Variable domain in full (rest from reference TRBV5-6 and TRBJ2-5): DAGVTQSPTHLIKTRGQQVTLRCSPKSGHDTVSWYQQALGQGPQFIFQYYEEEERQRGNFPDRFSGHQFPNYSSELNVNALLLGDSALYLCASSFPLSETQYFGPGTRLLVL.